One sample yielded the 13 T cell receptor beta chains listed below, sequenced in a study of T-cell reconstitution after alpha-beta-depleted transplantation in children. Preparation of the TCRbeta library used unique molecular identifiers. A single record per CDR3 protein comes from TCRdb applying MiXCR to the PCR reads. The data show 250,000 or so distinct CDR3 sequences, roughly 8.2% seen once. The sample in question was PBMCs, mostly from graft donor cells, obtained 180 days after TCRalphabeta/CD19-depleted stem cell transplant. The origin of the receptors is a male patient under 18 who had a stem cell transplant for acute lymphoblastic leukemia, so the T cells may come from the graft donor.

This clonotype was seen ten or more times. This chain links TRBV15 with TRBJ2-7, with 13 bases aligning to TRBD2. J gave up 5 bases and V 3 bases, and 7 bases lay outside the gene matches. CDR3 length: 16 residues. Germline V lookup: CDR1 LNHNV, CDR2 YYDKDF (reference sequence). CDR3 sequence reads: CATSSARTSGSHEQYF. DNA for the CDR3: TGTGCCACCAGCAGCGCCCGGACTAGCGGGAGCCACGAGCAGTACTTC.

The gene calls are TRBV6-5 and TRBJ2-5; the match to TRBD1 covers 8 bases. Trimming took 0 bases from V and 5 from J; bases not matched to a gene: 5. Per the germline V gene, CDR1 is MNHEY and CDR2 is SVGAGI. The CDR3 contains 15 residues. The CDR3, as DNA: TGTGCCAGCAGTTACTCCGGGACAGGTGCGGAGACCCAGTACTTC. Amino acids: CASSYSGTGAETQYF.

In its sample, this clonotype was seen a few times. The chain's CDR3 is CASSLIWVGYEQYF. The CDR3 DNA reads TGTGCCAGCAGCTTAATTTGGGTCGGCTACGAGCAGTACTTC. The J gene is TRBJ2-7, the V gene TRBV7-2; D remains unclear. The CDR3 covers 14 residues. Germline assignment: CDR1 SGHTA and CDR2 FQGNSA. Trimming removed 2 bases from V and 3 bases from J, with 11 bases in between. The variable domain in full, completed from reference TRBV7-2 and TRBJ2-7, reads GAGVSQSPSNKVTEKGKDVELRCDPISGHTALYWYRQSLGQGLEFLIYFQGNSAPDKSGLPSDRFSAERTGGSVSTLTIQRTQQEDSAVYLCASSLIWVGYEQYFGPGTRLTVT.

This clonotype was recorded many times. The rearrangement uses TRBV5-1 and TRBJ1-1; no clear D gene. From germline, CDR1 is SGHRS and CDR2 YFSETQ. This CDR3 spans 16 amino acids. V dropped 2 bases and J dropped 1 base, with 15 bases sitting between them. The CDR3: CASSFGSTSRNTEAFF. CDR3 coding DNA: TGCGCCAGCAGCTTTGGCTCAACAAGTAGGAACACTGAAGCTTTCTTT.

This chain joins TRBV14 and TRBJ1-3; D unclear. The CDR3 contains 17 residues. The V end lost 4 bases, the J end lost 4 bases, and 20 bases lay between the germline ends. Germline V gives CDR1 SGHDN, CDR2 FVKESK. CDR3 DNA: TGTGCCAGCAGCCCTTCTTCTTGGAGAGGGAACGGAAACACCATATATTTT. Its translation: CASSPSSWRGNGNTIYF. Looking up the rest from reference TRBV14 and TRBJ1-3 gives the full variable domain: EAGVTQFPSHSVIEKGQTVTLRCDPISGHDNLYWYRRVMGKEIKFLLHFVKESKQDESGMPNNRFLAERTGGTYSTLKVQPAELEDSGVYFCASSPSSWRGNGNTIYFGEGSWLTVV.

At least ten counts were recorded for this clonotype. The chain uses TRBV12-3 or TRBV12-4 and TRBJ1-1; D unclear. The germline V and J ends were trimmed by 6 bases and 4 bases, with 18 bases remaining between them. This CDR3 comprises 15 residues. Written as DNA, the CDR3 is TGTGCCAGCAGCCCCTCCAGTGGCCTGGGCACTGAAGCTTTCTTT. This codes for CASSPSSGLGTEAFF.

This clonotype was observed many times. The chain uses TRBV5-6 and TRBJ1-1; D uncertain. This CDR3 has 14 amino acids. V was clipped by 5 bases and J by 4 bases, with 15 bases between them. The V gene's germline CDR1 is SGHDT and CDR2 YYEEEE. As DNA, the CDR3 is TGTGCCAGCAGTTTAGGGAATTGGGGCACTGAAGCTTTCTTT. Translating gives CASSLGNWGTEAFF.

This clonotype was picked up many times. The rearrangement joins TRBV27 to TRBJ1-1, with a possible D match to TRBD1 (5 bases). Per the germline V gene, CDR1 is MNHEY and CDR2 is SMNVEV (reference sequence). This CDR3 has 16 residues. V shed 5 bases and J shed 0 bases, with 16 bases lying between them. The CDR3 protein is CASSLRAWGMNTEAFF. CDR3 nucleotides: TGTGCCAGCAGTCTCCGGGCCTGGGGCATGAACACTGAAGCTTTCTTT.

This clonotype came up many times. CDR3 residues: CASSLVTGVTDTQYF. As DNA, the CDR3 is TGCGCCAGCAGCTTGGTAACAGGTGTCACAGATACGCAGTATTTT. V is TRBV5-1 and J is TRBJ2-3, with D perhaps TRBD1 (5 bases). V dropped 0 bases and J dropped 2 bases, with 10 bases sitting between them. This CDR3 is 15 amino acids long. Germline values: CDR1 SGHRS, CDR2 YFSETQ.

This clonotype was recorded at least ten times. Written as DNA, the CDR3 is TGTGCCAGCAGCTTACGCGGGGGCATTGGAACCCGGGAGCTGTTTTTT. Translating gives CASSLRGGIGTRELFF. This chain links TRBV7-9 with TRBJ2-2; maybe TRBD2 (7 bases). CDR1 and CDR2 from the germline V gene are SEHNR and FQNEAQ (reference sequence). V dropped 2 bases and J dropped 9 bases, with 19 bases sitting between them. The CDR3 sequence is 16 residues long.

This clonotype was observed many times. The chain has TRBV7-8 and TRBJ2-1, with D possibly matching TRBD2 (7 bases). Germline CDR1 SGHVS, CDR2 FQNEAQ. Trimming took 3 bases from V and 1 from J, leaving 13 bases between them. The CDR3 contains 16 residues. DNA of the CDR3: TGTGCCAGCAGCTTTAGTAGGGGGGGGTCCTACAATGAGCAGTTCTTC. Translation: CASSFSRGGSYNEQFF.

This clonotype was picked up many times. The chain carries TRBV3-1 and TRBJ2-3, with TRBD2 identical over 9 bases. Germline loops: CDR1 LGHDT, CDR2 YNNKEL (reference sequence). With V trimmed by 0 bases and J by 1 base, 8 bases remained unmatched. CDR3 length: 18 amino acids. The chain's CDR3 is CASSQDLALAGCTDTQYF. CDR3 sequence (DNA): TGTGCCAGCAGCCAAGATTTGGCGCTAGCGGGATGCACAGATACGCAGTATTTT.

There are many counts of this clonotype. The CDR3 DNA is TGTGCCAGCAGCCACCCGGGGGAAGAGACCCAGTACTTC. This translates into CASSHPGEETQYF. The chain carries TRBV12-3 or TRBV12-4 and TRBJ2-5, with D possibly being TRBD2 (6 bases). V was shortened by 6 bases and J by 3 bases, with 11 bases between the two germline ends. This CDR3 spans 13 amino acids.